A single sample gave rise to the 17 T cell receptor beta chains below, sequenced in a study of cytomegalovirus exposure and HLA in healthy donors. The repertoire was sequenced with immunoSEQ multiplex PCR; TCRdb's copy has only in-frame clones and lacks some. The table shows about 130,000 clones, with roughly 87% occurring only once. The sequenced material came from PBMCs. These receptors were taken from a woman between 18 and 29 years old in good health and CMV-seropositive.

This clone appeared a few times. J is TRBJ1-6 and V is TRBV6-5; D remains unclear. The germline CDR1 and CDR2 sequences are MNHEY and SVGAGI. The ends were cut back, 0 bases at V and 13 bases at J, with 10 bases in the middle. This CDR3 contains 13 residues. The CDR3 sequence is CASSYSGGTPLHF. DNA for the CDR3: TGTGCCAGCAGTTACTCGGGAGGTACGCCCCTCCACTTT.

This rearrangement joins TRBV10-1 to TRBJ2-5; a weak D match, TRBD1 (5 bases). The V gene lost 2 bases and the J gene lost 5 bases, with 12 bases spanning the gap. This CDR3 spans 14 amino acids. CDR1 is WNHNN and CDR2 is SYGVQD in the germline V gene (reference sequence). The CDR3 region is CASSERGKLETQYF. DNA for the CDR3: TGCGCCAGCAGTGAGAGGGGAAAATTGGAGACCCAGTACTTC.

The chain is built from TRBV5-4 and TRBJ2-1; 11 nucleotides line up with TRBD2. Looked up from germline, CDR1 is SGHNT and CDR2 is YYREEE (reference sequence). V shed 6 bases and J 7 bases; nucleotides not matched to a gene: 9. CDR3 length equals 15 residues. The CDR3 bases are TGTGCCAGCATGGAGGGGCTAGCGGGGGGTAATGAGCAGTTCTTC. Translation gives CASMEGLAGGNEQFF.

CDR3 nucleotide sequence: TGTGCCAGCAGCCAAGAAATCGAAGGGGATGGCTACACCTTC. Amino acid sequence: CASSQEIEGDGYTF. This chain connects TRBV4-2 to TRBJ1-2; TRBD1 is a possible D gene (5 bases). The CDR3 totals 14 residues. Looked up from germline, CDR1 is LGHNA and CDR2 is YNFKEQ. The ends were cut back, 0 bases at V and 6 bases at J, with 11 bases in the middle.

The chain recombines TRBV5-1 with TRBJ2-1; tentatively, D is TRBD1 (6 bases). Per the germline V gene, CDR1 is SGHRS and CDR2 is YFSETQ. The CDR3 is 13 residues long. V was trimmed by 1 base and J by 7 bases, leaving 9 bases between them. CDR3 region: CASSLWGLNEQFF. CDR3 nucleotides: TGCGCCAGCAGCTTGTGGGGGCTTAATGAGCAGTTCTTC. Variable domain in full (rest from reference TRBV5-1 and TRBJ2-1): KAGVTQTPRYLIKTRGQQVTLSCSPISGHRSVSWYQQTPGQGLQFLFEYFSETQRNKGNFPGRFSGRQFSNSRSEMNVSTLELGDSALYLCASSLWGLNEQFFGPGTRLTVL.

The rearrangement links TRBV19 to TRBJ1-5; 9 bases agree with TRBD1. The CDR3 totals 17 residues. The germline V gene encodes CDR1 LNHDA and CDR2 SQIVND (reference sequence). The V gene end was trimmed by 5 bases and the J gene end by 6 bases; junction bases not matched to a gene: 14. CDR3 sequence reads: CASSVRVGTGTGQPQHF. The DNA of the CDR3 is TGTGCCAGTAGTGTAAGAGTTGGGACAGGGACGGGTCAGCCCCAGCATTTT.

For the CDR3, the DNA is TGTGCCAGCAGACAGGCCTTGAACACTGAAGCTTTCTTT. Encoded protein: CASRQALNTEAFF. The V call is TRBV6-4, the J call TRBJ1-1; TRBD1 is a possible D gene (5 bases). V was clipped by 6 bases and J by 0 bases, with 8 bases between them. Germline V gene sequence: CDR1 MRHNA, CDR2 SNTAGT. The CDR3 loop spans 13 amino acids.

The genes are TRBV9 and TRBJ2-7, with 8 bases lining up with TRBD2. The CDR3 is 15 residues long. Germline V gene data show CDR1 as SGDLS and CDR2 as YYNGEE. V trimming: 0 bases; J trimming: 5 bases; junction bases outside the gene matches: 7. The CDR3 coding sequence is TGTGCCAGCAGCGTAGCGGGAGGGGCTTTCAACGAGCAGTACTTC. Its translation: CASSVAGGAFNEQYF.

V is TRBV28 and J is TRBJ2-1; 8 bases match TRBD1. Per germline, CDR1 MDHEN and CDR2 SYDVKM. CDR3 length: 15 residues. Trimming took 3 bases from V and 7 from J; bases not matched to a gene: 8. The CDR3 region has the DNA TGTGCCAGCAGTTTCCGGGACAGGTCCGGAAATGAGCAGTTCTTC. Amino acids: CASSFRDRSGNEQFF.

The rearrangement joins TRBV30 to TRBJ2-7; 7 nucleotides line up with TRBD1. This CDR3 has 13 residues. J lost 3 bases, V lost 5 bases, and 7 bases had no gene match. Germline loops: CDR1 GTSNPN, CDR2 SVGIG (reference sequence). The CDR3 is CAWEQGPLYEQYF. The CDR3 DNA sequence: TGTGCCTGGGAACAGGGGCCTCTCTACGAGCAGTACTTC.

The chain joins TRBV28 to TRBJ1-4; tentative D call: TRBD1 (6 bases). The V gene lost 6 bases and the J gene lost 4 bases, with 15 bases spanning the gap. Germline assignment: CDR1 MDHEN and CDR2 SYDVKM. The CDR3 contains 15 residues. Here the CDR3 reads CASSPWGPDNEKLFF. The DNA for the CDR3 is TGTGCCAGCAGCCCGTGGGGGCCTGATAATGAAAAACTGTTTTTT.

DNA of the CDR3: TGCGCCAGCAGCCAAGAAGCGGGGGGGTTTAAGACCCAGTACTTC. This codes for CASSQEAGGFKTQYF. The rearrangement joins TRBV4-1 to TRBJ2-5, with TRBD2 identical over 10 bases. With V trimmed by 0 bases and J by 6 bases, 4 bases remained unmatched. The CDR3 consists of 15 residues. The germline V gene has CDR1 MGHRA and CDR2 YSYEKL.

This clone was detected only once. The chain couples TRBV7-6 to TRBJ2-1; TRBD2 agrees at 9 bases. V dropped 2 bases and J dropped 4; count of bases not matched to a gene: 9. Germline V gene sequence: CDR1 SGHVS, CDR2 FNYEAQ. The CDR3 covers 17 residues. Here the CDR3 reads CASSLFPATSGYNEQFF. The DNA of the CDR3 is TGTGCCAGCAGCTTATTTCCGGCGACTAGCGGATACAATGAGCAGTTCTTC.

The V gene is TRBV5-6, the J gene TRBJ2-5; D perhaps matches TRBD1 (6 bases). Germline CDR1 SGHDT, CDR2 YYEEEE. V was shortened by 4 bases and J by 4 bases, with 17 bases between the two germline ends. The CDR3 covers 15 residues. As DNA, the CDR3 is TGTGCCAGCAGCCAGGCAGGGGTTGGCGGAGAGACCCAGTACTTC. This encodes CASSQAGVGGETQYF.

The genes are TRBV27 and TRBJ2-7; 7 bases match TRBD1. The ends lost 5 bases at V and 6 bases at J; junction bases unmatched: 4. Looked up from germline, CDR1 is MNHEY and CDR2 is SMNVEV (reference sequence). This CDR3 region has 12 residues. The DNA of the CDR3 is TGTGCCAGCAGTAGATACAGGGGCGAGCAGTACTTC. As protein: CASSRYRGEQYF.

The CDR3 nucleotides read TGTGCCAGCAGTCTAGACAGACAACGGCAGCCCCAGCATTTT. It translates to CASSLDRQRQPQHF. The chain employs TRBV6-1 and TRBJ1-5; TRBD1 might be the D (5 bases). V was cut by 5 bases and J by 7 bases, with 15 bases left in between. Germline CDR1 MNHNS, CDR2 SASEGT. This CDR3 spans 14 amino acids.

This chain connects TRBV5-6 to TRBJ2-1; TRBD2 agrees at 7 bases. This CDR3 is 15 amino acids long. J gave up 6 bases and V 4 bases, and 10 bases lay outside the gene matches. The V gene's germline CDR1 is SGHDT and CDR2 YYEEEE. The CDR3 nucleotides are TGTGCCAGCAGCCCCAGGGTTGGGGAGGGCAATGAGCAGTTCTTC. Protein sequence: CASSPRVGEGNEQFF.